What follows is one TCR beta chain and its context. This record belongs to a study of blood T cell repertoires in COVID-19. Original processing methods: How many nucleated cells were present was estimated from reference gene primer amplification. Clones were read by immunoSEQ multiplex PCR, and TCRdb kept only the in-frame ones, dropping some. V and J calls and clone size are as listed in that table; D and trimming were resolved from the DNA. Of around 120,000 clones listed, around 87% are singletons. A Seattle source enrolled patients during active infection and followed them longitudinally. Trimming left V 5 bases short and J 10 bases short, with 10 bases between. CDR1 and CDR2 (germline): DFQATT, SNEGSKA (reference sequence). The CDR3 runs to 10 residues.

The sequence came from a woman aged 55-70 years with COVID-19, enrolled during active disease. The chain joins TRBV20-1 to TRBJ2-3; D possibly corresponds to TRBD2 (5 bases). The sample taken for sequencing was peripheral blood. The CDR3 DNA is TGCAGTGCTGTACTAGAGGCGCAGTATTTT. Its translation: CSAVLEAQYF.